This record looks at one T cell receptor (beta chain) sequence and its context. The antigen is unknown. It was 200 ng DNA, 33,000 or so T cell genomes, that sorted-subset replicate PCRs used. Assay used: immunoSEQ multiplex PCR; TCRdb lists only in-frame clones, some missing. The sample lists 700,000 to 950,000 clones, just over 95% occurring once. CDR3 size: 13 residues. The germline V gene encodes CDR1 ENHRY and CDR2 SYGVKD. Trimming at V came to 4 bases and at J to 6 bases, leaving 6 bases not matched to a gene. Naive CD8 isolation took CD45RO-negative cells positively selected for CCR7 and excluded terminally differentiated effector memory CD45RA+ cells. Every one of the donors was a Caucasian adult that lived in Nashville, Tennessee. The data were taken from a study of shared clonotypes between healthy human individuals. Study-wide results and caveats: What rarefaction showed was incomplete sorted-subset sequencing despite large depth.

The receptor's source is a man under 40 in good health. Sequencing input: naive CD8+ T cells sorted from blood. The chain recombines TRBV10-3 with TRBJ2-7; the match to TRBD1 covers 7 bases. In DNA form, the CDR3 reads TGTGCCATCAGTGTCCCTGGACAGGTCGAGCAGTACTTC. This gives the protein CAISVPGQVEQYF.